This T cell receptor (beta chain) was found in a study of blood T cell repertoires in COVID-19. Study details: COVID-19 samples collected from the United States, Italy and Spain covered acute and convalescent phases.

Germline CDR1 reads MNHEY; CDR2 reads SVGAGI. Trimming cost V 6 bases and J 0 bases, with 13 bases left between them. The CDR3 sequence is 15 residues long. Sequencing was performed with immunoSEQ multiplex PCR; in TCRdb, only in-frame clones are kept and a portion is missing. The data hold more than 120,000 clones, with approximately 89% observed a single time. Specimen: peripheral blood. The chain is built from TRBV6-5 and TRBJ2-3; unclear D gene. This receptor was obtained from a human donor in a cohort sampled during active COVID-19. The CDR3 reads CASSLLVTSTDTQYF. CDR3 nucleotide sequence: TGTGCCAGCAGCCTCTTAGTGACTAGCACAGATACGCAGTATTTT.